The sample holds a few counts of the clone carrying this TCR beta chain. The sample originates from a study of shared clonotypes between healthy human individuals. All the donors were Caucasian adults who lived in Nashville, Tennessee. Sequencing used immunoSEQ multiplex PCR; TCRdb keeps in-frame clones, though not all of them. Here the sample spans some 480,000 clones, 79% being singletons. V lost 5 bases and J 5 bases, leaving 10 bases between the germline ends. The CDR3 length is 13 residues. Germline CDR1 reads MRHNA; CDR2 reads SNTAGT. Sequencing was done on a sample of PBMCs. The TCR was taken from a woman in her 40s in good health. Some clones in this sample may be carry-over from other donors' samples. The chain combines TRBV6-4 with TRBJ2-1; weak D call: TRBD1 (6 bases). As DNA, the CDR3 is TGTGCCAGCAGTCGGACAGAAAACAATGAGCAGTTCTTC. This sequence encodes CASSRTENNEQFF.